The source of this TCR beta chain is a study of beta chain features in type 1 diabetes. All of the isolated RNA was reverse transcribed, so expressed TCRB transcripts were sequenced. This table comes from immunoSEQ multiplex PCR, and its TCRdb copy is limited to in-frame clones, with some not included. In the table there are tens of thousands of clones, under 60% of which are singletons. Points on this clone: Its antigen is as yet unknown.

Findings and limits, study-wide: TCRB CDR3 length was moderately but significantly reduced in all four CD4+ subsets of Type 1 diabetes patients.

Trimming at V came to 2 bases and at J to 4 bases, leaving 4 bases not matched to a gene. This CDR3 has 15 amino acids. Per germline, CDR1 MDHEN and CDR2 SYDVKM. The specimen was Tregs from blood. The rearrangement joins TRBV28 to TRBJ2-5; TRBD2 agrees at 10 bases. The origin of this receptor is a woman in her thirties or forties with type 1 diabetes. DNA for the CDR3: TGTGCCAGCAGTTTAGGCCTAGCGGGAGCAGAGACCCAGTACTTC. Protein: CASSLGLAGAETQYF.